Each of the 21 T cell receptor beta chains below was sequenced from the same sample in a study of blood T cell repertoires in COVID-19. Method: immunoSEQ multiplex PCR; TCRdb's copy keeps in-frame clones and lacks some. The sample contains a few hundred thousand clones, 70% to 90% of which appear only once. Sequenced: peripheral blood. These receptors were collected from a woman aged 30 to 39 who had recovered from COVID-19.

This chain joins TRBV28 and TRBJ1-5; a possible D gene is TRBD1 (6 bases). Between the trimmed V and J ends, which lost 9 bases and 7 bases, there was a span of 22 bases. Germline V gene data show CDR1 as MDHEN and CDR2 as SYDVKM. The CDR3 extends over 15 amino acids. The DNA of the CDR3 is TGTGCCAGTACCACAGGGATCTTTACTCAACAGCCCCAGCATTTT. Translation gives CASTTGIFTQQPQHF.

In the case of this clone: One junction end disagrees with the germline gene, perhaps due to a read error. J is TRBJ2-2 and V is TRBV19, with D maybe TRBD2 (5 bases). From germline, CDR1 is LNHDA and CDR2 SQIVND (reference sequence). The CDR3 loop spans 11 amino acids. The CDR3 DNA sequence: TGTGTCAGTAGCGAGACCGGGGAGCTGTTTTTT. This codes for CVSSETGELFF.

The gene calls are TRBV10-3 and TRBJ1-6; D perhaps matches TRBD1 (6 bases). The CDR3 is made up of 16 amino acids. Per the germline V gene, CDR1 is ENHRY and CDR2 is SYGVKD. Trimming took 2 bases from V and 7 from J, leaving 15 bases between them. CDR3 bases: TGTGCCATCAGTGAGAGGTGGGACATTGGGAATTCACCCCTCCACTTT. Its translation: CAISERWDIGNSPLHF.

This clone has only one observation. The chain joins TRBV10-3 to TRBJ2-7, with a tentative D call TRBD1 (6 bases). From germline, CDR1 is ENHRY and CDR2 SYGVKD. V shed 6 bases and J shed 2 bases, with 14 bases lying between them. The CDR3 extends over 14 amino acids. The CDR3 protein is CAIRQGDIPYEQYF. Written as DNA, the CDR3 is TGTGCCATCAGACAGGGTGATATCCCCTACGAGCAGTACTTC.

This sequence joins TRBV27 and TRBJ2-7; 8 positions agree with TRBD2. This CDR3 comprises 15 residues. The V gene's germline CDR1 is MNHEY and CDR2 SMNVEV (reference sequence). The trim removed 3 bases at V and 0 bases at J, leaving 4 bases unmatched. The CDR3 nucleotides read TGTGCCAGCAGTTTCGAGCGGGGGAGCTCCTACGAGCAGTACTTC. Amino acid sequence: CASSFERGSSYEQYF.

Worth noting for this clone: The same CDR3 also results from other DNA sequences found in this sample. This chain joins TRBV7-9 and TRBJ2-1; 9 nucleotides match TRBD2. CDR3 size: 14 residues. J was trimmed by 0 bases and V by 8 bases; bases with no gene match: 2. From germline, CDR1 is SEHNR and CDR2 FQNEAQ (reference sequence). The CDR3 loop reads CASSRGGSYNEQFF. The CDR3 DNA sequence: TGTGCCAGCTCGCGGGGGGGCTCCTACAATGAGCAGTTCTTC.

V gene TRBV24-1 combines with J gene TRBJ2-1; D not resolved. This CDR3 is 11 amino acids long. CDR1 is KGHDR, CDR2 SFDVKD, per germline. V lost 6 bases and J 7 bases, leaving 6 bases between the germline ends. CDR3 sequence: CATSSVNEQFF. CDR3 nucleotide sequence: TGTGCCACCAGTTCAGTAAATGAGCAGTTCTTC.

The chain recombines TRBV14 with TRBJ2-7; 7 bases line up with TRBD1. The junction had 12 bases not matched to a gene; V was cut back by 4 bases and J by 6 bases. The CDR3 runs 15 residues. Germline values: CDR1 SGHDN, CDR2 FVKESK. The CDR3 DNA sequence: TGTGCCAGCAGCCTGCGACAGGGCGACGTGTCCGAGCAGTACTTC. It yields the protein CASSLRQGDVSEQYF.

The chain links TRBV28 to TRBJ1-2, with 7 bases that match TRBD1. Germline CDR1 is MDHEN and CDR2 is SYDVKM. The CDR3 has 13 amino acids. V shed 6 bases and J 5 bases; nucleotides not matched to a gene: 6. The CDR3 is CASRWGTEYGYTF. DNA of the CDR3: TGTGCCAGCAGATGGGGGACAGAATATGGCTACACCTTC.

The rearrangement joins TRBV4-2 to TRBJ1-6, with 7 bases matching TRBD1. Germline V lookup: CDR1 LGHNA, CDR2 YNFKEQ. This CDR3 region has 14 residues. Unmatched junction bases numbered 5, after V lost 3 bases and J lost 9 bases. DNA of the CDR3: TGTGCCAGCAGCCAGACAGGGTACGTTTCACCCCTCCACTTT. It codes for CASSQTGYVSPLHF.

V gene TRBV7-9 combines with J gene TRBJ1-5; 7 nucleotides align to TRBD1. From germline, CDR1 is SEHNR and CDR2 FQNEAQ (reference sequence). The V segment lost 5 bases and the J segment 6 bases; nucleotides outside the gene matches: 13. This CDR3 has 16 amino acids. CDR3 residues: CASSPPGGGAGQPQHF. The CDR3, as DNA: TGTGCCAGCAGCCCCCCCGGAGGGGGCGCGGGTCAGCCCCAGCATTTT. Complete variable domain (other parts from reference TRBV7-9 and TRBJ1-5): DTGVSQNPRHKITKRGQNVTFRCDPISEHNRLYWYRQTLGQGPEFLTYFQNEAQLEKSRLLSDRFSAERPKGSFSTLEIQRTEQGDSAMYLCASSPPGGGAGQPQHFGDGTRLSIL.

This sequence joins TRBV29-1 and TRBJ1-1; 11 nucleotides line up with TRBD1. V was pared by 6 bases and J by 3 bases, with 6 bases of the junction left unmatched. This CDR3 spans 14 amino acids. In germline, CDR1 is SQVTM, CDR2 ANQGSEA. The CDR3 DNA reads TGCAGCGTAGAACCGGGACAGGGGGACACTGAAGCTTTCTTT. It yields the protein CSVEPGQGDTEAFF.

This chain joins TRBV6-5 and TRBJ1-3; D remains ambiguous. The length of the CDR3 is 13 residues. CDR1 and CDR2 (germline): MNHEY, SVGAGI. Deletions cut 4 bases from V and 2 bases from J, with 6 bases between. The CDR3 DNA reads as TGTGCCAGCAGTTTAATTACTGGAAACACCATATATTTT. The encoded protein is CASSLITGNTIYF.

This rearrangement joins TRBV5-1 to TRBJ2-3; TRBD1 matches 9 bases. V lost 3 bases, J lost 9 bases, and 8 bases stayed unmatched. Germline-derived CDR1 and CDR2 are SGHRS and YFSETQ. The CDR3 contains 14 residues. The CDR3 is CASSSDRGGGTQYF. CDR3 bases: TGCGCCAGCAGCTCGGACAGGGGCGGTGGAACGCAGTATTTT. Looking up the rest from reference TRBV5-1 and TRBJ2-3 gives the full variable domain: KAGVTQTPRYLIKTRGQQVTLSCSPISGHRSVSWYQQTPGQGLQFLFEYFSETQRNKGNFPGRFSGRQFSNSRSEMNVSTLELGDSALYLCASSSDRGGGTQYFGPGTRLTVL.

CDR3 in DNA: TGCGCCAGCAGCTTCTCGACAGGGGAGTACAATGAGCAGTTCTTC. As protein: CASSFSTGEYNEQFF. V usage is TRBV5-1 and J usage is TRBJ2-1; 8 positions match TRBD1. In germline, CDR1 is SGHRS, CDR2 YFSETQ. The CDR3 contains 15 residues. The trim removed 2 bases at V and 4 bases at J, leaving 5 bases unmatched.

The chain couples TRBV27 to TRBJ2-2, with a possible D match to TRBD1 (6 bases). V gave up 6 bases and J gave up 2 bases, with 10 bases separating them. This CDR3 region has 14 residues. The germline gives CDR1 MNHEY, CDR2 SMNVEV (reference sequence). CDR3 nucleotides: TGTGCCAGCAGGCTCAGGGGTAACACCGGGGAGCTGTTTTTT. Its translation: CASRLRGNTGELFF.

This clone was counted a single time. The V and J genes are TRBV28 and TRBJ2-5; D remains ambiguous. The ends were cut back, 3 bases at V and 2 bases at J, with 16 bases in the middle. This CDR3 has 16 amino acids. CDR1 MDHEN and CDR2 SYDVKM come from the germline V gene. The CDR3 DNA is TGTGCCAGCAGTTTTGTAAGGCAAGCGCCTCAAGAGACCCAGTACTTC. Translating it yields CASSFVRQAPQETQYF.

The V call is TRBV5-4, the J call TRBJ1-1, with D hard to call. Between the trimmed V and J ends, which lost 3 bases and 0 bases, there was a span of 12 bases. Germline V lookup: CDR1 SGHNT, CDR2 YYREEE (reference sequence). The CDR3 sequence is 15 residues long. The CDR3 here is CASSSEGRVNTEAFF. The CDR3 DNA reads TGTGCCAGCAGCTCCGAGGGCAGAGTGAACACTGAAGCTTTCTTT. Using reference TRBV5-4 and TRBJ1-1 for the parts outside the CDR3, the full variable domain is ETGVTQSPTHLIKTRGQQVTLRCSSQSGHNTVSWYQQALGQGPQFIFQYYREEENGRGNFPPRFSGLQFPNYSSELNVNALELDDSALYLCASSSEGRVNTEAFFGQGTRLTVV.

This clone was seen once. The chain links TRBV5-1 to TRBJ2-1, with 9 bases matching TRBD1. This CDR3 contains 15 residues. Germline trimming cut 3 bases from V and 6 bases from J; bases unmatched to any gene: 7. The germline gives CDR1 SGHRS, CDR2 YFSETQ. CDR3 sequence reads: CASSYRTGAGNEQFF. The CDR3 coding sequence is TGCGCCAGCAGCTACCGGACAGGGGCCGGCAATGAGCAGTTCTTC. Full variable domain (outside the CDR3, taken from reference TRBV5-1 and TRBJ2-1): KAGVTQTPRYLIKTRGQQVTLSCSPISGHRSVSWYQQTPGQGLQFLFEYFSETQRNKGNFPGRFSGRQFSNSRSEMNVSTLELGDSALYLCASSYRTGAGNEQFFGPGTRLTVL.

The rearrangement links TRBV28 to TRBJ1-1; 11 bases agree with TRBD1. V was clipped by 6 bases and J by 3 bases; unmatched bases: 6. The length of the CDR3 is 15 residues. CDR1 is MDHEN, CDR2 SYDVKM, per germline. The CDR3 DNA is TGTGCCAGCAGAAGGACAGGGGGCCATGACACTGAAGCTTTCTTT. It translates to CASRRTGGHDTEAFF.

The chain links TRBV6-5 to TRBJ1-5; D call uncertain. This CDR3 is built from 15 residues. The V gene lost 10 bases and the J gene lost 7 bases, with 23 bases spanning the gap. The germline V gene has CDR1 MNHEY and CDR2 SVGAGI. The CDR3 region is CATRVNAGLDQPQHF. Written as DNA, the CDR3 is TGTGCCACCCGGGTTAATGCGGGTCTAGACCAGCCCCAGCATTTT.